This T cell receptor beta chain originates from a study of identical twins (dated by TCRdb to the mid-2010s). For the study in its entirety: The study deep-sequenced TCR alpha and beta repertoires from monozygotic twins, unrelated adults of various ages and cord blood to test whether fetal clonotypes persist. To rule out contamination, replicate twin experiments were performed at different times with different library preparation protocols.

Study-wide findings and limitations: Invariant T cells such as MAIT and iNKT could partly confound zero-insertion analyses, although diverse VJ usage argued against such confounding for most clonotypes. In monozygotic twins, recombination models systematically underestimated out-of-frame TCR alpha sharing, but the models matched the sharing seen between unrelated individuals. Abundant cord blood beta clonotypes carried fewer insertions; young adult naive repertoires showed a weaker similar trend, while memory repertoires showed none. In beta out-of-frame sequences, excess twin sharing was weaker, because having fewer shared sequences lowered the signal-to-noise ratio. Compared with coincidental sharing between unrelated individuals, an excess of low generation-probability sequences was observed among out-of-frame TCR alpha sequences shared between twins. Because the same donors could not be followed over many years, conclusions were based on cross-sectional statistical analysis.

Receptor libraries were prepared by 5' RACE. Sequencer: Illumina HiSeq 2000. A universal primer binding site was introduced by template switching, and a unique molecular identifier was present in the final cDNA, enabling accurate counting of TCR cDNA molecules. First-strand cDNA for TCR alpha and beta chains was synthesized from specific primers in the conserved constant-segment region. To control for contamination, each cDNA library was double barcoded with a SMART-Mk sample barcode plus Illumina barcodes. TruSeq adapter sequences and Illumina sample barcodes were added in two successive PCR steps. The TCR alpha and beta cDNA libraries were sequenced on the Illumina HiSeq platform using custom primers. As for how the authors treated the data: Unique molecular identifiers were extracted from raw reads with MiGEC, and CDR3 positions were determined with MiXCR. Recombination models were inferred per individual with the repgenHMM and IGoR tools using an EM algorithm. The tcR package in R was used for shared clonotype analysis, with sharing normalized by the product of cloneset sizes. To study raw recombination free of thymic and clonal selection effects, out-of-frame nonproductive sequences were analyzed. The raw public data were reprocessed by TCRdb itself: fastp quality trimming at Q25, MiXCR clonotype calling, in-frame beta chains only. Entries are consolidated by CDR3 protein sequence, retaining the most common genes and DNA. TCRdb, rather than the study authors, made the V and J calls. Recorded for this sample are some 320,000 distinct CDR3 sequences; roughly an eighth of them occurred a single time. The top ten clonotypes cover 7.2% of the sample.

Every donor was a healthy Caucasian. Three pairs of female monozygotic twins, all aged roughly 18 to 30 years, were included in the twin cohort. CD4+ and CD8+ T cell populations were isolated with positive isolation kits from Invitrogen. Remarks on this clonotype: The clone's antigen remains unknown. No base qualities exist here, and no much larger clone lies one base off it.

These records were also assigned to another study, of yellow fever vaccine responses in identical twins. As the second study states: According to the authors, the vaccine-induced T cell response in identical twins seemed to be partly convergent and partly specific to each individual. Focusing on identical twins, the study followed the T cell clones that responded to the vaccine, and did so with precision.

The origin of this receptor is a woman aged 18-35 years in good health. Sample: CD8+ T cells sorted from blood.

CDR3 reads: CASSGDGINTEAFF. The sequenced DNA: TGTGCCAGCAGCGGGGACGGGATAAACACTGAAGCTTTCTTT. The rearrangement joined TRBV9 to TRBJ1-1; 5 matching bases give a weak D call of TRBD1. The germline V gene encodes CDR1 SGDLS and CDR2 YYNGEE. The CDR3 runs 14 residues from the cysteine to the phenylalanine. CDR3 DNA is the only sequence kept; it has 42 bases, read in frame from the first base. V and J are truncated by 3 bases and 2 bases respectively, leaving an intervening sequence of 11 bases.